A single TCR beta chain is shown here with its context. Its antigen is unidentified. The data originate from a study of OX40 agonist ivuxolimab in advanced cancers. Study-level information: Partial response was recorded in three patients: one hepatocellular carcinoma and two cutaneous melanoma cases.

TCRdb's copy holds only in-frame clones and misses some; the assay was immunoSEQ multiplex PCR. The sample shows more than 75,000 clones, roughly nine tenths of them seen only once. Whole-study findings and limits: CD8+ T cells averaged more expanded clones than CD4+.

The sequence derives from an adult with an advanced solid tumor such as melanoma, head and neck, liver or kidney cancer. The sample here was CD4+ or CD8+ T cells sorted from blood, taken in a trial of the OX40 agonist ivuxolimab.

CDR3 DNA sequence: TGTGCCAGCAGCCCCCCCCAGGACAGCCTCTACGAGCAGTACTTC. Its protein product is CASSPPQDSLYEQYF. The chain has TRBV7-2 and TRBJ2-7, with a tentative D call TRBD1 (6 bases). With 5 bases removed from V and 3 bases from J, the gap between germline ends came to 17 bases. Germline V gene sequence: CDR1 SGHTA, CDR2 FQGNSA. CDR3 length equals 15 residues.